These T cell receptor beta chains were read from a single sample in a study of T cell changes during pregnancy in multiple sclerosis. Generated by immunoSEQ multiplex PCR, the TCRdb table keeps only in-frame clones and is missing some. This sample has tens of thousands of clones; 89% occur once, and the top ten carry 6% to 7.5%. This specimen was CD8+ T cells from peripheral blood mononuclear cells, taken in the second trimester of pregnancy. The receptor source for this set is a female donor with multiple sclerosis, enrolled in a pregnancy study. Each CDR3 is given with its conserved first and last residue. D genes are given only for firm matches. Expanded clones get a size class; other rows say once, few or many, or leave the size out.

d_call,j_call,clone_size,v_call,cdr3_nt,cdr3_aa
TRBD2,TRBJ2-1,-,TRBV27,TGTGCCAGCAGTTTGCGGGAGGGCCAGAATGAGCAGTTCTTC,CASSLREGQNEQFF
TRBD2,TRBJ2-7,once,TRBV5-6,TGTGCCAGCAGCCTACTAGCGGGAGGGCCCTACGAGCAGTACTTC,CASSLLAGGPYEQYF
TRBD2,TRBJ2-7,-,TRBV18,TGTGCCAGCTCACCATCGGGAGGGACAATCTCCTACGAGCAGTACTTC,CASSPSGGTISYEQYF
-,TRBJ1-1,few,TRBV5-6,TGTGCCAGCAGCATATCAGAGGGCACTGAAGCTTTCTTT,CASSISEGTEAFF
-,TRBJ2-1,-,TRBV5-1,TGCGCCAGCAGCTTGGGGCAGGGTTCTTGGCGGGGCAATGAGCAGTTCTTC,CASSLGQGSWRGNEQFF
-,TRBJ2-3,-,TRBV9,TGTGCCAGCAGCGTAGAGCCCCGTAGAGGCCAGTCAACAGATACGCAGTATTTT,CASSVEPRRGQSTDTQYF
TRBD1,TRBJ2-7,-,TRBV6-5,TGTGCCAGCAGTTGGACAGGGGGTGACGAGCAGTACTTC,CASSWTGGDEQYF
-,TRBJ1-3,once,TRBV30,TGTGCCTGGACTTGGTTCGGGGCTGGAAACACCATATATTTT,CAWTWFGAGNTIYF
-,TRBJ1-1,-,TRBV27,TGTGCCAGCGCAGCGGTCGGCTACACTGAAGCTTTCTTT,CASAAVGYTEAFF
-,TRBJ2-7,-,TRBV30,TGTGCCTGGGGATTCGCCCCAGGCTACGAGCAGTACTTC,CAWGFAPGYEQYF
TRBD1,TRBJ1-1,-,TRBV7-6,TGTGCCAGCAGCTTAAGGGGGACAGAGAACACTGAAGCTTTCTTT,CASSLRGTENTEAFF
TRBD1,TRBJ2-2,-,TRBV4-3,TGCGCCAGCAGCCAAGTCAGGGGGCAGGGAACCGGGGAGCTGTTTTTT,CASSQVRGQGTGELFF
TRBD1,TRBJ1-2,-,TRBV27,TGTGCCAGCAGTTTAACTCTCAGGAAGGGGGCAGGTTATGGCTACACCTTC,CASSLTLRKGAGYGYTF
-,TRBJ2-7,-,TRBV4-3,TGCGCCAGCAGCCAAGATCTGAGGAGCCCCTCCTACGAGCAGTACTTC,CASSQDLRSPSYEQYF
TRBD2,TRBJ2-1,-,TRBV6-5,TGTGCCAGCTTGACTGAGCGGGGGGACGAGCAGTTCTTC,CASLTERGDEQFF
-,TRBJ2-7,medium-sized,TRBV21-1,TGTGCCAGCAGCAAAAGGGACACCTACGAGCAGTACTTC,CASSKRDTYEQYF
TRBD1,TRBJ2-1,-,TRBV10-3,TGTGCCATCAAACTGGAGTTGGGACAGGAGCAGTTCTTC,CAIKLELGQEQFF
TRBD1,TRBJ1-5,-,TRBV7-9,TGTGCCAGCAGTCCGGGACAGGGATTTGATCAGCCCCAGCATTTT,CASSPGQGFDQPQHF
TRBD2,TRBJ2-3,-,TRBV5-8,TGTGCCAGCATCGAAGGGACTAGCGGGACCCATACCACAGATACGCAGTATTTT,CASIEGTSGTHTTDTQYF
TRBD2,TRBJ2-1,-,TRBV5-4,TGTGCCAGCAGCCCCAGGACTAGCGGCTCCTACAATGAGCAGTTCTTC,CASSPRTSGSYNEQFF
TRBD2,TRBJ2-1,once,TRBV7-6,TGTGCCAGCAGCTCCGGACTAGCGGCCTACAATGAGCAGTTCTTC,CASSSGLAAYNEQFF
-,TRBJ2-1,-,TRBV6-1,TGTGCCAGCAGTGAAGCGCTTCAGTCCGGGTGGAGTGAGCAGTTCTTC,CASSEALQSGWSEQFF
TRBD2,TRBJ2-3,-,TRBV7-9,TGTGCCAGCAGCTTCTCACTAGCGGGCTCACTACCAGATACGCAGTATTTT,CASSFSLAGSLPDTQYF
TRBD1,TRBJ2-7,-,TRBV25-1,TGTGCCAGCAGTGCCTCCCGAGGACAGGGGAGGGACGAGCAGTACTTC,CASSASRGQGRDEQYF
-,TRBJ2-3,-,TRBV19,TGTGCCAGTAGTATCGGGGGATCCTACGATACGCAGTATTTT,CASSIGGSYDTQYF
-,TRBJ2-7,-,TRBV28,TGTGCCAGCAGTTTTTCAGGGGATTATTACGAGCAGTACTTC,CASSFSGDYYEQYF
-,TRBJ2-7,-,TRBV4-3,TGCGCCAGCAGCCAAGGCTACGCAGGATATCCCTACGAGCAGTACTTC,CASSQGYAGYPYEQYF
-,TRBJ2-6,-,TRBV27,TGTGCCAGCATCTGGGGACTTGGGGCCAACGTCCTGACTTTC,CASIWGLGANVLTF
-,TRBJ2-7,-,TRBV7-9,TGTGCCAGCAGCTTATATTACGAGCAGTACTTC,CASSLYYEQYF
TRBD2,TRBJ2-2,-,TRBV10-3,TGTGCCATCAGTGAACTCGGACTAGCGAACACCGGGGAGCTGTTTTTT,CAISELGLANTGELFF
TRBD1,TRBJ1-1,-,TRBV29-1,TGCAGCGCTGAGGGACAGGGAGGCGAAGCTTTCTTT,CSAEGQGGEAFF
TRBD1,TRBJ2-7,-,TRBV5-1,TGCGCCAGCAGCTTTGGGACAGGGGGCGAGCAGTACTTC,CASSFGTGGEQYF
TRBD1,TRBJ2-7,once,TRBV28,TGTGCCAGCAGTTCGCCGCCAGGGGGCTTCTACGAGCAGTACTTC,CASSSPPGGFYEQYF
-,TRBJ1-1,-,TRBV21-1,TGTGCCAGTACCTTCGACAGGCTGAACACTGAAGCTTTCTTT,CASTFDRLNTEAFF
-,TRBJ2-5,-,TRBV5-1,TGCGCCAGCAGCTTGGTGGTACAGGAAGAGACCCAGTACTTC,CASSLVVQEETQYF
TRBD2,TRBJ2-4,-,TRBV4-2,TGTGCCAGCAGCCCTCGACTAGCGGGAGAGGTGAACATTCAGTACTTC,CASSPRLAGEVNIQYF
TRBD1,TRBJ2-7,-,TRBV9,TGTGCCAGCAGCGTATCCCAGGGGGTGGCGGACGAGCAGTACTTC,CASSVSQGVADEQYF
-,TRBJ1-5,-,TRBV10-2,TGCGCCAGCAGTGAGCCGGGACTCAGGGTAGGTAGAACGAACGGCAATCAGCCCCAGCATTTT,CASSEPGLRVGRTNGNQPQHF
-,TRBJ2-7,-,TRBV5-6,TGTGCCAGCAGCTTGGCAGGAGGACAGCCCTACGAGCAGTACTTC,CASSLAGGQPYEQYF
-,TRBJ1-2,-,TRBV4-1,TGCGCCAGCAGCCAAGGGACAACAGGCTATGGCTACACCTTC,CASSQGTTGYGYTF
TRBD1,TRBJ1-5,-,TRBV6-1,TGTGCCAGCAGTGCGGGACAGCCATATAGCAATCAGCCCCAGCATTTT,CASSAGQPYSNQPQHF
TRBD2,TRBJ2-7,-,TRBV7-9,TGTGCCAGCAGCCCAGGACTAGCGGGTTTCTACGAGCAGTACTTC,CASSPGLAGFYEQYF
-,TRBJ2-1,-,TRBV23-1,TGCGCCAGCAGTCAGCCGGGAGCATACAATGAGCAGTTCTTC,CASSQPGAYNEQFF
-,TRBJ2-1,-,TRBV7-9,TGTGCCAGCAGCCTCGTCGGAGGGGCGGGGAATGAGCAGTTCTTC,CASSLVGGAGNEQFF
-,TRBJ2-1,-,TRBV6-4,TGTGCCAGCAGTGACTCGGGGGGAACTTACAATGAGCAGTTCTTC,CASSDSGGTYNEQFF
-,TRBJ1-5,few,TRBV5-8,TGTGCCAGCAGCGACAGGTTAATAAATCAGCCCCAGCATTTT,CASSDRLINQPQHF
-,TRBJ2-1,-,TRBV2,TGTGCCAGCAGTACGAACCGGGAGCTAGGCTCCTACAATGAGCAGTTCTTC,CASSTNRELGSYNEQFF
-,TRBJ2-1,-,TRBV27,TGTGCCAGCAGTCAGGGAAATGAGCAGTTCTTC,CASSQGNEQFF
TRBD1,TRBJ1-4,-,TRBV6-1,TGTGCCAGCAGTGCTTTGGAGGGACAGGGGGATGAAAAACTGTTTTTT,CASSALEGQGDEKLFF
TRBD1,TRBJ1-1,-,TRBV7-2,TGTGCCAGCAGCTCCGCCTTTGGGACAGGCGCTTTTGAAGCTTTCTTT,CASSSAFGTGAFEAFF
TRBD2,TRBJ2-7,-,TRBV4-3,TGCGCCAGCAGCCCCAGGACTAGCGGGATCGACGAGCAGTACTTC,CASSPRTSGIDEQYF
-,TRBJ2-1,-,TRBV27,TGTGCCAGCAGTGTGGGACTCAATGAGCAGTTCTTC,CASSVGLNEQFF
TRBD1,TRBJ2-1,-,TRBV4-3,TGCGCCAGCAGCCAAGAGACAGGGGACTTTCTTTACAATGAGCAGTTCTTC,CASSQETGDFLYNEQFF
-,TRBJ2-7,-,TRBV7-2,TGTGCCAGCAGCTTAGTTTTAGGGGCGGGGGAGCAGTACTTC,CASSLVLGAGEQYF